The T cell receptor (beta chain) under discussion was sequenced for a study of CD8 T cells in Susac syndrome. Random hexamers were used to reverse transcribe an amount of roughly 0.45 to 1 ug RNA. It was immunoSEQ multiplex PCR that amplified TCR beta CDR3 across 54 Vbeta and 13 Jbeta. MiXCR, run by TCRdb on the immunoSEQ multiplex PCR reads, gives a single entry per CDR3 protein. The data contain 250,000 to 300,000 distinct CDR3 sequences, around 83% of them singletons. The patients who served as multiple sclerosis controls were treatment-naive and had stable or active relapsing-remitting disease that fulfilled the revised McDonald criteria. TEMRA cells underwent FACS enrichment and CD8+ and CD4+ T cells underwent negative isolation. CDR1 and CDR2 (germline): MNHEY, SMNVEV (reference sequence). CDR3 length: 12 amino acids. Trimming removed 4 bases at V and 5 bases at J, with 6 bases between.

This clonotype was obtained from a human donor with multiple sclerosis. The J gene is TRBJ2-1, the V gene TRBV27; D uncertain. The sequenced material came from CD8+ T cells from PBMCs. The CDR3 DNA sequence: TGTGCCAGCAGTTCCGGAAACAATGAGCAGTTCTTC. Amino acid sequence: CASSSGNNEQFF.